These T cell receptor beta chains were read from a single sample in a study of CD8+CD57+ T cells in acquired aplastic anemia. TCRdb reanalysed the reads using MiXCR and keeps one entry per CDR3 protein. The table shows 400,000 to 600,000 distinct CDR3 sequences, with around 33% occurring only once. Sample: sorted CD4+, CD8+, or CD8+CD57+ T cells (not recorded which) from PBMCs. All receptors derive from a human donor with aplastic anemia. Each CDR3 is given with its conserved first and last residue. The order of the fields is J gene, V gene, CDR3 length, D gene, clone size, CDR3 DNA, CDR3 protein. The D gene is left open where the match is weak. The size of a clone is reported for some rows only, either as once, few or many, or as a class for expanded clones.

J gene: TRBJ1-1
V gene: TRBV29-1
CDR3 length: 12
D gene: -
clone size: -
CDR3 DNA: TGCAGCGTTGAAAGGGGTTCCGCTGAAGCTTTCTTT
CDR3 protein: CSVERGSAEAFF

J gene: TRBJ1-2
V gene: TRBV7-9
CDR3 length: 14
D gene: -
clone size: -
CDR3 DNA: TGTGCCAGCAGCTTTACAGCGGGGACGTATGGCTACACCTTC
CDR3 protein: CASSFTAGTYGYTF

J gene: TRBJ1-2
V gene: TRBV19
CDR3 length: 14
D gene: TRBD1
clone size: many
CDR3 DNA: TGTGCCAGTAAACGACAGGGGCGGAACTATGGCTACACCTTC
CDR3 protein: CASKRQGRNYGYTF

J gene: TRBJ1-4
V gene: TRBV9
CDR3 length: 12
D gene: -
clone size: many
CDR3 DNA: TGTGCCAGCAGCGGTTCCAGTGAAAAACTGTTTTTT
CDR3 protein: CASSGSSEKLFF

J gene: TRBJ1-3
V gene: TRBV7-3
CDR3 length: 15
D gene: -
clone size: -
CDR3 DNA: TGTGCCAGCAGCTTGGAGGGGCGGAAAGGAAACACCATATATTTT
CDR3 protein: CASSLEGRKGNTIYF

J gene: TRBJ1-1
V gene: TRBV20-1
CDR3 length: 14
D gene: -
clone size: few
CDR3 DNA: TGCAGTGCCGGACAGCATTATATGAACACTGAAGCTTTCTTT
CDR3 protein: CSAGQHYMNTEAFF

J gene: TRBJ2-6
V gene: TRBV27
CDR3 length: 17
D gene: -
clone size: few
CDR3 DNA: TGTGCCAGCAGTTTCAGTCAGTCCAGCTCTGGGGCCAACGTCCTGACTTTC
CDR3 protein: CASSFSQSSSGANVLTF

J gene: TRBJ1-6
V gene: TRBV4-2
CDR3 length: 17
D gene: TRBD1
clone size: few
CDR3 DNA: TGTGCCAGCAGCCCCTACCTCGGGACAGGGGGTGGGTCACCCCTCCACTTT
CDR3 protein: CASSPYLGTGGGSPLHF

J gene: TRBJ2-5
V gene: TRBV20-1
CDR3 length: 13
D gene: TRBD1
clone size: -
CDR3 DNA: TGCAGTGCTAAGAGACAGGGGAAACAGACCCAGTACTTC
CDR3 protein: CSAKRQGKQTQYF

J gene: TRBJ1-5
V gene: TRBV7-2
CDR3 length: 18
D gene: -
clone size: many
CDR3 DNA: TGTGCCAGCAGCGCAACCCCAACTACAAGGAGAGTAGATCAGCCCCAGCATTTT
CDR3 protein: CASSATPTTRRVDQPQHF

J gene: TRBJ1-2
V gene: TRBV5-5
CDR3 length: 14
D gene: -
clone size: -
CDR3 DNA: TGTGCCAGCAGCTTGGGAACTAGGGGCTATGGCTACACCTTC
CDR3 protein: CASSLGTRGYGYTF

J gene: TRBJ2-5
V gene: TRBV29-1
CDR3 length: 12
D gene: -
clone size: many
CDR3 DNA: TGCTCCACTTGGGCAGACCAAGAGACCCAGTACTTC
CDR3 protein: CSTWADQETQYF

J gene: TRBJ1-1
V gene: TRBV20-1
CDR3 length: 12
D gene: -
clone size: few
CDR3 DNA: TGCAGTGCTAGGCGCATGAGCACTGAAGCTTTCTTT
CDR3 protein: CSARRMSTEAFF

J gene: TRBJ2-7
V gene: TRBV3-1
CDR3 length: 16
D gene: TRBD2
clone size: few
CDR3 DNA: TGTGCCAGCAGCCCTGTGGGACTAGCGGCGCCCTACGAGCAGTGCTTC
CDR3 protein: CASSPVGLAAPYEQCF

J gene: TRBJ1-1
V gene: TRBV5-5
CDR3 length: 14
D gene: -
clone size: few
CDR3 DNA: TGTGCCAGCCAAGACCAGAGAATGAACACTGAAGCTTTCTTT
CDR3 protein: CASQDQRMNTEAFF

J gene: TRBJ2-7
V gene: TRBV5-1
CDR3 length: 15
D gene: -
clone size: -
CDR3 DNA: TGCGCCAGCAGCTTGGGAGAAGGCCTGTTCTACGAGCAGTACTTC
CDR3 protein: CASSLGEGLFYEQYF

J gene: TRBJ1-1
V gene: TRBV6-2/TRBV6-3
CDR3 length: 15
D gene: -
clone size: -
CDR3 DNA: TGTGCCAGCAGTTACCAGGGACACCAGAACACTGAAGCTTTCTTT
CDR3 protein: CASSYQGHQNTEAFF

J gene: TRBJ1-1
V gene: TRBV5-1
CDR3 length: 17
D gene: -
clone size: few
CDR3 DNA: TGCGCCAGCAGCCAACCGGCGGGGGGCCCCATGAACACTGAAGCTTTCTTT
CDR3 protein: CASSQPAGGPMNTEAFF

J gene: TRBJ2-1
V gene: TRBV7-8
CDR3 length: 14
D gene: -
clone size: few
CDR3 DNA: TGTGCCAGCAGCCAAGAAGAGGTGTACAATGAGCAGTTCTTC
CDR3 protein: CASSQEEVYNEQFF

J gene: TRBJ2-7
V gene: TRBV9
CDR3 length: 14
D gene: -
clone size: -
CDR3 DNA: TGTGCCAGCTCGCATCCCAAACAGGGATACGAGCAGTACTTC
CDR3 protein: CASSHPKQGYEQYF

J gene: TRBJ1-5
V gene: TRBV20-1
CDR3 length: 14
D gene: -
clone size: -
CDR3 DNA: TGCAGTGCGATAAACAGGGTGAGCAATCAGCCCCAGCATTTT
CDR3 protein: CSAINRVSNQPQHF

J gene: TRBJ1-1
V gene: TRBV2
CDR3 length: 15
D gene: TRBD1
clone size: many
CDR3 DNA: TGTGCCAGCACTCCCCGGACAGGGCTTCTCACTGAAGCTTTCTTT
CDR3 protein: CASTPRTGLLTEAFF

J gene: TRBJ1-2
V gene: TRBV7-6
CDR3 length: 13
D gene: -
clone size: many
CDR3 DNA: TGTGCCAGCAGCTACGACACAAACTATGGCTACACCTTC
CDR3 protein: CASSYDTNYGYTF

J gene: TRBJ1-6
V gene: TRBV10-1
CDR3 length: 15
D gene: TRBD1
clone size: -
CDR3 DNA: TGCGCCAAGACCGGGACAGGGACAGTCGGATCACCCCTCCACTTT
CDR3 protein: CAKTGTGTVGSPLHF

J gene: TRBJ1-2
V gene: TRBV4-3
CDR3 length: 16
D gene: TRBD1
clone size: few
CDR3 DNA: TGCGCCAGCAGCCAGTCCGGGACAGGGGGCAACTATGGCTACACCTTC
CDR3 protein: CASSQSGTGGNYGYTF